This is a list of T cell receptor beta chains from one sample in a study of CXCR3-negative and CXCR3-positive naive CD8 T cells. No DNA is given; TCRdb re-called the 5' RACE reads and lists each CDR3 protein once. The sample's table shows 65,000 to 95,000 distinct CDR3 sequences. Sequencing used naive CXCR3- CD8+ T cells from blood. The receptors were sampled from a human donor in good health. Some clones in this sample may be carry-over from other donors' samples. CDR3s include the opening cysteine and the closing phenylalanine or tryptophan. The size of a clone is reported for some rows only, either as once, few or many, or as a class for expanded clones.

j_call: TRBJ2-1
clone_size: medium-sized
v_call: TRBV20-1
cdr3_aa: CSASPSPGSYNEQFF

j_call: TRBJ1-1
clone_size: .
v_call: TRBV5-5
cdr3_aa: CASSLDGTGGSRWGSEAFF

j_call: TRBJ2-2
clone_size: .
v_call: TRBV12-5
cdr3_aa: CASGQQGTNTGELFF

j_call: TRBJ2-1
clone_size: .
v_call: TRBV28
cdr3_aa: CASSFDLVGVEQFF

j_call: TRBJ2-2
clone_size: .
v_call: TRBV7-6
cdr3_aa: CASSYNRESGELFF

j_call: TRBJ1-2
clone_size: .
v_call: TRBV28
cdr3_aa: CASSLNPLYYGYTF

j_call: TRBJ1-1
clone_size: .
v_call: TRBV28
cdr3_aa: CASSYLWTGTGVEAFF

j_call: TRBJ2-1
clone_size: .
v_call: TRBV29-1
cdr3_aa: CSVEDFGVFNEQFF

j_call: TRBJ2-1
clone_size: .
v_call: TRBV12-5
cdr3_aa: CASVPTARNEQFF

j_call: TRBJ1-2
clone_size: .
v_call: TRBV7-9
cdr3_aa: CASSPPNLGGYTF

j_call: TRBJ2-7
clone_size: .
v_call: TRBV5-1
cdr3_aa: CASSSKDDAPSYEQYF

j_call: TRBJ2-1
clone_size: .
v_call: TRBV7-9
cdr3_aa: CASSLIGGTEKDNEQFF

j_call: TRBJ2-7
clone_size: .
v_call: TRBV30
cdr3_aa: CAWSDLDNEQYF

j_call: TRBJ2-2
clone_size: .
v_call: TRBV10-1
cdr3_aa: CASSDGDAGELFF

j_call: TRBJ2-7
clone_size: .
v_call: TRBV4-1
cdr3_aa: CASSHAPGSSTYEQYF

j_call: TRBJ2-1
clone_size: .
v_call: TRBV6-2/TRBV6-3
cdr3_aa: CASSLAGVSGEPSYNEQFF

j_call: TRBJ2-7
clone_size: .
v_call: TRBV29-1
cdr3_aa: CSVEDDRMEYEQYF

j_call: TRBJ2-1
clone_size: .
v_call: TRBV11-2
cdr3_aa: CASSLRAPGVDQGEQFF

j_call: TRBJ2-1
clone_size: .
v_call: TRBV29-1
cdr3_aa: CSVEGRPNNEQFF

j_call: TRBJ2-2
clone_size: .
v_call: TRBV15
cdr3_aa: CATSRVASSDTGELFF

j_call: TRBJ2-1
clone_size: .
v_call: TRBV15
cdr3_aa: CATSSRLGPIYNEQFF

j_call: TRBJ2-3
clone_size: .
v_call: TRBV28
cdr3_aa: CASSLTGLAGDTQYF

j_call: TRBJ2-2
clone_size: .
v_call: TRBV29-1
cdr3_aa: CSVVSGTGELFF

j_call: TRBJ1-2
clone_size: .
v_call: TRBV20-1
cdr3_aa: CSARTGLYGYTF

j_call: TRBJ2-1
clone_size: .
v_call: TRBV24-1
cdr3_aa: CATSSRDSYNEQFF

j_call: TRBJ2-5
clone_size: .
v_call: TRBV6-6
cdr3_aa: CASKLAGDAETQYF

j_call: TRBJ2-7
clone_size: .
v_call: TRBV29-1
cdr3_aa: CSAGTQEVYEQYF

j_call: TRBJ2-7
clone_size: .
v_call: TRBV7-9
cdr3_aa: CASSQTSGPYEQYF

j_call: TRBJ2-5
clone_size: .
v_call: TRBV14
cdr3_aa: CASSQVKRGGETQYF

j_call: TRBJ2-7
clone_size: .
v_call: TRBV28
cdr3_aa: CASSELGDEQYF

j_call: TRBJ1-3
clone_size: .
v_call: TRBV4-1
cdr3_aa: CASSSEDRGLGNTIYF

j_call: TRBJ2-5
clone_size: .
v_call: TRBV28
cdr3_aa: CASSTLGPGVETQYF

j_call: TRBJ1-2
clone_size: .
v_call: TRBV29-1
cdr3_aa: CSVGPRGPDGYTF

j_call: TRBJ2-7
clone_size: .
v_call: TRBV4-1
cdr3_aa: CASSQVPETYEQYF

j_call: TRBJ2-1
clone_size: .
v_call: TRBV29-1
cdr3_aa: CSVPRLAANEQFF

j_call: TRBJ1-1
clone_size: .
v_call: TRBV11-2
cdr3_aa: CASIQGGTAFF

j_call: TRBJ1-2
clone_size: .
v_call: TRBV29-1
cdr3_aa: CSVEVGGTYGYTF

j_call: TRBJ2-7
clone_size: .
v_call: TRBV12-3/TRBV12-4
cdr3_aa: CASSKGQTYEQYF

j_call: TRBJ2-5
clone_size: .
v_call: TRBV24-1
cdr3_aa: CATSERNRDILAETQYF

j_call: TRBJ2-1
clone_size: .
v_call: TRBV4-2
cdr3_aa: CASSQAHRSSYNEQFF

j_call: TRBJ2-1
clone_size: .
v_call: TRBV20-1
cdr3_aa: CSARQRDNEQFF

j_call: TRBJ2-3
clone_size: .
v_call: TRBV2
cdr3_aa: CASSYRDYPDTQYF

j_call: TRBJ2-7
clone_size: .
v_call: TRBV29-1
cdr3_aa: CSVTGGGEQYF

j_call: TRBJ2-1
clone_size: .
v_call: TRBV7-9
cdr3_aa: CASSWESGTADNEQLF

j_call: TRBJ2-3
clone_size: .
v_call: TRBV29-1
cdr3_aa: CSGIGWDTQYF

j_call: TRBJ2-5
clone_size: .
v_call: TRBV19
cdr3_aa: CASNDRQETQYF

j_call: TRBJ2-1
clone_size: .
v_call: TRBV28
cdr3_aa: CASSASGDSEQFF

j_call: TRBJ2-7
clone_size: .
v_call: TRBV7-9
cdr3_aa: CASSARDRDYEQYF

j_call: TRBJ2-7
clone_size: .
v_call: TRBV28
cdr3_aa: CASSFPPDRSSYEQYF

j_call: TRBJ2-3
clone_size: .
v_call: TRBV12-3/TRBV12-4
cdr3_aa: CAITFTDTQYF

j_call: TRBJ2-5
clone_size: .
v_call: TRBV7-6
cdr3_aa: CASSPEGNLQYF

j_call: TRBJ1-5
clone_size: .
v_call: TRBV7-9
cdr3_aa: CASSGAGGQPQHF

j_call: TRBJ2-7
clone_size: .
v_call: TRBV9
cdr3_aa: CASGAGSYEQYF

j_call: TRBJ2-7
clone_size: .
v_call: TRBV15
cdr3_aa: CATSFDRGRREQYF

j_call: TRBJ2-7
clone_size: .
v_call: TRBV25-1
cdr3_aa: CASSDITEDSVKQYF

j_call: TRBJ1-2
clone_size: .
v_call: TRBV6-5
cdr3_aa: CASTPQGAGYGYTF

j_call: TRBJ2-1
clone_size: .
v_call: TRBV24-1
cdr3_aa: CATGTYNEQFF

j_call: TRBJ2-7
clone_size: .
v_call: TRBV29-1
cdr3_aa: CSVEEAVNGTAYEQYF

j_call: TRBJ1-4
clone_size: .
v_call: TRBV7-2
cdr3_aa: CASSTATGGEKLFF

j_call: TRBJ1-6
clone_size: .
v_call: TRBV29-1
cdr3_aa: CSVGQGDNSPLHF